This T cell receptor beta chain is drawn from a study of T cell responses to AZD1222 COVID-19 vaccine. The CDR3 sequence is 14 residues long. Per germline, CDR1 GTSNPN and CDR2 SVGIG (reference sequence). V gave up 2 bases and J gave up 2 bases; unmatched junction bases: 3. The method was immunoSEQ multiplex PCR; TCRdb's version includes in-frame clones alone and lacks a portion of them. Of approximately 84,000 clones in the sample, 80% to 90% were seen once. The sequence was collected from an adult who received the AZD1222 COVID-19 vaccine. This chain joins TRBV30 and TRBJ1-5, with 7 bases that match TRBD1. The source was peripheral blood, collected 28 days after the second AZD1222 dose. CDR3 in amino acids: CAWSPGQGNQPQHF. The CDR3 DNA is TGTGCCTGGAGTCCCGGACAGGGCAATCAGCCCCAGCATTTT.